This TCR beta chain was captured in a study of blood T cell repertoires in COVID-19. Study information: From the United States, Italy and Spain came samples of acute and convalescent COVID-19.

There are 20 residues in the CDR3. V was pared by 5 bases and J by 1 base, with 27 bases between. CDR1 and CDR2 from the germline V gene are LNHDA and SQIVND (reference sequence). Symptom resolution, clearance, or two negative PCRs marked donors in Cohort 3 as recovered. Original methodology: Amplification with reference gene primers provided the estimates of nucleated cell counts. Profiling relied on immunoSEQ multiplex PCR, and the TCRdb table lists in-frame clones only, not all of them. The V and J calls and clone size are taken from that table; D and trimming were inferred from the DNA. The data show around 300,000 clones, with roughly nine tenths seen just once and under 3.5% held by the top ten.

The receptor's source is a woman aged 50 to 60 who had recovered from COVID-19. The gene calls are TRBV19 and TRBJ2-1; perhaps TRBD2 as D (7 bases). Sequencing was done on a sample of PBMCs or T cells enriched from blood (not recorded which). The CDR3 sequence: CASSGTGPNKRDISYNEQFF. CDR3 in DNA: TGTGCCAGTAGTGGGACCGGCCCGAACAAGCGGGACATTTCCTACAATGAGCAGTTCTTC.